Listed here are 17 T cell receptor beta chains from one sample, sequenced in a study of cytotoxic CD8 clonotypes in ibrutinib-treated CLL. The repertoire was sequenced with immunoSEQ multiplex PCR; TCRdb's copy has only in-frame clones and lacks some. The sample records 150,000 or so clones, about four fifths being singletons. The sequenced sample was PBMCs, obtained after 12 months of ibrutinib treatment. Every receptor here comes from a human donor with chronic lymphocytic leukemia.

The chain has TRBV10-3 and TRBJ1-2, with 7 bases that match TRBD1. Losses at the gene ends were 2 bases for V and 6 bases for J; bases not matched to a gene: 3. CDR1 ENHRY and CDR2 SYGVKD come from the germline V gene. This CDR3 is 13 amino acids long. DNA of the CDR3: TGTGCCATCAGTGAGCGTGGACAGGATGGCTACACCTTC. Protein sequence: CAISERGQDGYTF.

CDR3 sequence (DNA): TGTGCCAGCAGAGTCAACAGGGACACTGAAGCTTTCTTT. Protein product: CASRVNRDTEAFF. The chain links TRBV27 to TRBJ1-1, with D perhaps TRBD1 (6 bases). CDR1 and CDR2 (germline): MNHEY, SMNVEV (reference sequence). The ends were cut back, 6 bases at V and 3 bases at J, with 11 bases in the middle. The CDR3 is made up of 13 amino acids.

The chain joins TRBV4-1 to TRBJ2-4, with D uncertain. The CDR3 runs to 11 residues. The V gene's germline CDR1 is MGHRA and CDR2 YSYEKL. The V end lost 4 bases, the J end lost 2 bases, and 0 bases lay between the germline ends. The CDR3 DNA sequence: TGCGCCAGCAGCCCCAAAAACATTCAGTACTTC. Protein sequence: CASSPKNIQYF.

This sequence joins TRBV28 and TRBJ2-1; TRBD2 agrees at 10 bases. Germline values: CDR1 MDHEN, CDR2 SYDVKM. The V gene end was trimmed by 6 bases and the J gene end by 2 bases; junction bases not matched to a gene: 7. CDR3 size: 16 residues. CDR3 loop: CASSTTGTSAYNEQFF. For the CDR3, the DNA is TGTGCCAGCAGCACCACCGGGACTAGCGCCTACAATGAGCAGTTCTTC.

The chain couples TRBV15 to TRBJ1-4; D not resolved. The CDR3 is 15 residues long. The ends were cut back, 1 base at V and 0 bases at J, with 6 bases in the middle. Germline values: CDR1 LNHNV, CDR2 YYDKDF (reference sequence). Written as DNA, the CDR3 is TGTGCCACCAGCAGAGGGGATGCAACTAATGAAAAACTGTTTTTT. Protein product: CATSRGDATNEKLFF.

The rearrangement uses TRBV6-5 and TRBJ2-1; 8 positions match TRBD2. The CDR3 consists of 15 residues. V shed 7 bases and J 0 bases; nucleotides not matched to a gene: 5. Germline CDR1 is MNHEY and CDR2 is SVGAGI. CDR3 sequence (DNA): TGTGCCAGCAAACTAGCGGTAAGCTCCTACAATGAGCAGTTCTTC. The encoded protein is CASKLAVSSYNEQFF.

The chain combines TRBV5-4 with TRBJ2-7; 9 nucleotides align to TRBD2. There are 15 residues in the CDR3. V dropped 0 bases and J dropped 3; count of bases not matched to a gene: 4. Germline V gene lookup returns CDR1 SGHNT and CDR2 YYREEE (reference sequence). The CDR3 reads CASSLGLAGNYEQYF. The CDR3 DNA is TGTGCCAGCAGCTTGGGGCTAGCGGGGAACTACGAGCAGTACTTC.

This chain joins TRBV27 and TRBJ2-3; 9 nucleotides match TRBD1. Germline loops: CDR1 MNHEY, CDR2 SMNVEV (reference sequence). J gave up 2 bases and V 1 base, and 1 base lay outside the gene matches. CDR3 length: 15 amino acids. The CDR3 coding sequence is TGTGCCAGCAGTTTATGGACAGGGGTCACAGATACGCAGTATTTT. Translated, it gives CASSLWTGVTDTQYF.

The chain is built from TRBV7-8 and TRBJ1-2; D gene uncertain. The V end lost 2 bases, the J end lost 8 bases, and 15 bases lay between the germline ends. The CDR3 extends over 14 amino acids. Per the germline V gene, CDR1 is SGHVS and CDR2 is FQNEAQ. The CDR3 nucleotides read TGTGCCAGCAGCTTAAGGTTGACGTTATCGGGCTACACCTTC. Protein sequence: CASSLRLTLSGYTF.

The rearrangement joins TRBV5-1 to TRBJ2-5; no clear D. Deletions cut 0 bases from V and 1 base from J, with 7 bases between. The CDR3 runs to 14 residues. The V gene's germline CDR1 is SGHRS and CDR2 YFSETQ. The CDR3 here is CASSLASTQETQYF. The CDR3 DNA reads as TGCGCCAGCAGCTTGGCCAGTACCCAAGAGACCCAGTACTTC. The full variable domain, in which reference TRBV5-1 and TRBJ2-5 provide the parts outside the CDR3, is KAGVTQTPRYLIKTRGQQVTLSCSPISGHRSVSWYQQTPGQGLQFLFEYFSETQRNKGNFPGRFSGRQFSNSRSEMNVSTLELGDSALYLCASSLASTQETQYFGPGTRLLVL.

This chain links TRBV6-5 with TRBJ2-1, with 8 positions matching TRBD1. V shed 0 bases, J shed 4 bases, and the junction held 5 bases outside the gene matches. CDR3 size: 16 residues. Looked up from germline, CDR1 is MNHEY and CDR2 is SVGAGI. The chain's CDR3 is CASSYSPGGAYNEQFF. Written as DNA, the CDR3 is TGTGCCAGCAGTTACTCTCCAGGGGGCGCGTACAATGAGCAGTTCTTC.

The genes are TRBV7-8 and TRBJ2-7; 9 bases agree with TRBD1. Germline-derived CDR1 and CDR2 are SGHVS and FQNEAQ. This CDR3 spans 13 amino acids. Germline trimming cut 8 bases from V and 3 bases from J; bases unmatched to any gene: 5. CDR3: CASGADRGYEQYF. The CDR3 region has the DNA TGTGCCAGCGGGGCGGACAGGGGCTACGAGCAGTACTTC.

V usage is TRBV7-8 and J usage is TRBJ2-5; 9 positions agree with TRBD1. V lost 0 bases to trimming and J lost 2 bases; unmatched junction nucleotides: 7. CDR3 length: 17 amino acids. Per germline, CDR1 SGHVS and CDR2 FQNEAQ. The CDR3 DNA sequence: TGTGCCAGCAGCTTAGCTGGGACAGGGAGGCCTCAAGAGACCCAGTACTTC. It encodes CASSLAGTGRPQETQYF.

The chain couples TRBV4-3 to TRBJ2-1, with a weak D call TRBD1 (5 bases). Germline V gene data show CDR1 as LGHNA and CDR2 as YSLEER. The CDR3 is 15 residues long. Trimming removed 4 bases at V and 4 bases at J, with 14 bases between. The CDR3 DNA sequence: TGCGCCAGCAGCCGAAGGGGCAACAGTTACAATGAGCAGTTCTTC. This translates into CASSRRGNSYNEQFF.

V gene TRBV6-5 combines with J gene TRBJ2-1, with TRBD1 matching 7 bases. The V gene's germline CDR1 is MNHEY and CDR2 SVGAGI. This CDR3 is 14 amino acids long. The ends lost 8 bases at V and 0 bases at J; junction bases unmatched: 4. As DNA, the CDR3 is TGTGCCAGCGGGGGACAGAGCTCCTACAATGAGCAGTTCTTC. Its protein is CASGGQSSYNEQFF.

This chain uses TRBV7-9 with TRBJ2-7; no clear D. The CDR3 is 13 residues long. Germline values: CDR1 SEHNR, CDR2 FQNEAQ (reference sequence). The germline V and J ends were trimmed by 2 bases and 2 bases, with 7 bases remaining between them. The CDR3 region has the DNA TGTGCCAGCAGCTTAATCGAGGCCTACGAGCAGTACTTC. Its translation: CASSLIEAYEQYF.

The chain couples TRBV7-6 to TRBJ2-2, with 13 bases matching TRBD2. Losses at the gene ends were 6 bases for V and 7 bases for J; bases not matched to a gene: 8. Germline-derived CDR1 and CDR2 are SGHVS and FNYEAQ. The CDR3 sequence is 16 residues long. CDR3 residues: CASSSGLAGAVGELFF. The CDR3 nucleotides read TGTGCCAGCAGTTCAGGACTAGCGGGAGCGGTCGGGGAGCTGTTTTTT. The full variable domain, its missing parts supplied by reference TRBV7-6 and TRBJ2-2, is GAGVSQSPRYKVTKRGQDVALRCDPISGHVSLYWYRQALGQGPEFLTYFNYEAQQDKSGLPNDRFSAERPEGSISTLTIQRTEQRDSAMYRCASSSGLAGAVGELFFGEGSRLTVL.